Below are 14 T cell receptor beta chains sequenced from a single sample in a study of T cell responses to AZD1222 COVID-19 vaccine. The method was immunoSEQ multiplex PCR; TCRdb's version includes in-frame clones alone and lacks a portion of them. The sample records 20,000 to 25,000 clones, over 75% being singletons. The starting material was peripheral blood, obtained 28 days after the second AZD1222 dose. The receptors derive from an adult who received the AZD1222 COVID-19 vaccine.

J is TRBJ2-7 and V is TRBV4-2, with D tentatively TRBD2 (6 bases). This CDR3 has 14 residues. Per the germline V gene, CDR1 is LGHNA and CDR2 is YNFKEQ. Deletions cut 4 bases from V and 1 base from J, with 11 bases between. CDR3 protein: CASSPEGLSYEQYF. CDR3 bases: TGTGCCAGCAGCCCCGAGGGACTGTCCTACGAGCAGTACTTC.

V usage is TRBV7-3 and J usage is TRBJ2-3; 12 positions match TRBD2. The junction had 5 bases not matched to a gene; V was cut back by 4 bases and J by 3 bases. Germline lookup yields CDR1 SGHTA and CDR2 FQGTGA. CDR3 length: 16 amino acids. The CDR3 bases are TGTGCCAGCAGCTCGACTAGCGGGAGTGGTACAGATACGCAGTATTTT. Protein sequence: CASSSTSGSGTDTQYF. The variable domain in full, with the rest retrieved from reference TRBV7-3 and TRBJ2-3, is GAGVSQTPSNKVTEKGKYVELRCDPISGHTALYWYRQSLGQGPEFLIYFQGTGAADDSGLPNDRFFAVRPEGSVSTLKIQRTERGDSAVYLCASSSTSGSGTDTQYFGPGTRLTVL.

This clone was observed a few times. J is TRBJ2-1 and V is TRBV7-3; 11 nucleotides line up with TRBD2. The CDR3 spans 18 residues. Per the germline V gene, CDR1 is SGHTA and CDR2 is FQGTGA. V lost 8 bases and J lost 3; bases outside the gene matches: 15. The CDR3 reads CASSKGLAGGSYYNEQFF. CDR3 sequence (DNA): TGTGCCAGCTCCAAGGGGTTAGCGGGAGGGTCCTACTACAATGAGCAGTTCTTC. The complete variable domain, with remaining parts taken from reference TRBV7-3 and TRBJ2-1, reads GAGVSQTPSNKVTEKGKYVELRCDPISGHTALYWYRQSLGQGPEFLIYFQGTGAADDSGLPNDRFFAVRPEGSVSTLKIQRTERGDSAVYLCASSKGLAGGSYYNEQFFGPGTRLTVL.

This rearrangement joins TRBV19 to TRBJ2-1, with D possibly being TRBD1 or TRBD2 (5 bases each). Germline V gene sequence: CDR1 LNHDA, CDR2 SQIVND (reference sequence). CDR3 length: 16 amino acids. V gave up 7 bases and J gave up 2 bases, with 18 bases separating them. This chain's CDR3 is CASTQRGRTTYNEQFF. In nucleotides, the CDR3 is TGTGCCAGTACCCAACGGGGCAGGACCACCTACAATGAGCAGTTCTTC.

The chain has TRBV5-1 and TRBJ2-1; 7 bases are a match to TRBD2. The ends lost 2 bases at V and 5 bases at J; junction bases unmatched: 4. In germline, CDR1 is SGHRS, CDR2 YFSETQ. The CDR3 sequence is 14 residues long. The CDR3 nucleotides are TGCGCCAGCAGCTTTGGCGGGAGCCACAATGAGCAGTTCTTC. Translated: CASSFGGSHNEQFF.

This sequence joins TRBV5-1 and TRBJ1-6; tentative D call: TRBD1 (5 bases). There are 17 residues in the CDR3. Trimming left V 1 base short and J 7 bases short, with 18 bases between. Germline V CDR1 and CDR2: SGHRS, YFSETQ. As DNA, the CDR3 is TGCGCCAGCAGCTTGACCGTGCCGGGGCAGGGAAATTCACCCCTCCACTTT. As protein: CASSLTVPGQGNSPLHF.

This chain connects TRBV28 to TRBJ1-4; possible D gene TRBD1, 5 bases. Trimming pared 5 bases from V and 16 bases from J, leaving 26 bases between. Germline V CDR1 and CDR2: MDHEN, SYDVKM. The CDR3 sequence is 15 residues long. CDR3 amino acids: CASSRGGAGRGIRFF. CDR3 nucleotide sequence: TGTGCCAGCAGTCGGGGCGGGGCAGGTCGAGGGATCCGGTTTTTT.

V and J are TRBV9 and TRBJ2-2, with 12 bases that match TRBD2. Per the germline V gene, CDR1 is SGDLS and CDR2 is YYNGEE. V shed 3 bases, J shed 4 bases, and the junction held 4 bases outside the gene matches. The CDR3 totals 16 residues. This CDR3 is CASSGLAGDSTGELFF. The CDR3 DNA reads TGTGCCAGCAGCGGACTAGCGGGAGACAGCACCGGGGAGCTGTTTTTT.

The chain has TRBV7-9 and TRBJ2-2; the D gene could be TRBD1 or TRBD2 (6 bases each). Germline-derived CDR1 and CDR2 are SEHNR and FQNEAQ (reference sequence). The ends were cut back, 6 bases at V and 2 bases at J, with 13 bases in the middle. The CDR3 is made up of 15 amino acids. Here the CDR3 reads CASSLEGGNTGELFF. As DNA, the CDR3 is TGTGCCAGCAGTCTCGAGGGGGGAAACACCGGGGAGCTGTTTTTT.

The chain uses TRBV24-1 and TRBJ2-1; 8 positions match TRBD1. Germline assignment: CDR1 KGHDR and CDR2 SFDVKD. V lost 3 bases, J lost 3 bases, and 3 bases stayed unmatched. The CDR3 extends over 15 amino acids. DNA for the CDR3: TGTGCCACCAGTGATCCCAGGGGGCACTACAATGAGCAGTTCTTC. Translation: CATSDPRGHYNEQFF.

The chain joins TRBV23-1 to TRBJ1-5; a weak D match, TRBD1 (6 bases). TRBV23-1 is flagged as an ORF with uncertain function. Trimming pared 4 bases from V and 0 bases from J, leaving 19 bases between. This CDR3 spans 18 amino acids. The CDR3 protein is CASSLPGATGYSNQPQHF. As DNA, the CDR3 is TGCGCCAGCAGTCTGCCGGGGGCGACGGGATATAGCAATCAGCCCCAGCATTTT.

This clone has only one observation. The rearrangement links TRBV7-6 to TRBJ2-2; 13 bases match TRBD2. Unmatched junction bases numbered 9, after V lost 5 bases and J lost 3 bases. CDR3 length equals 18 residues. Germline V CDR1 and CDR2: SGHVS, FNYEAQ. The CDR3 DNA reads as TGTGCCAGCAGCCCGCCGGGACTAGCGGGATTGTACACCGGGGAGCTGTTTTTT. Encoded protein: CASSPPGLAGLYTGELFF.

The chain couples TRBV18 to TRBJ2-3; TRBD2 matches at 7 bases. Germline values: CDR1 KGHSH, CDR2 LQKENI. The CDR3 extends over 12 amino acids. V trimming: 3 bases; J trimming: 6 bases; junction bases outside the gene matches: 0. The CDR3 bases are TGTGCCAGCTCACCGCGGGGGGATACGCAGTATTTT. Its translation is CASSPRGDTQYF.

The chain is built from TRBV10-1 and TRBJ2-3; TRBD1 matches 7 bases. The CDR3 contains 18 residues. Germline-derived CDR1 and CDR2 are WNHNN and SYGVQD (reference sequence). J lost 2 bases, V lost 4 bases, and 15 bases had no gene match. In nucleotides, the CDR3 is TGCGCCAGCAGTGGGGTAGGATGGGGACAGTCCCCCACAGATACGCAGTATTTT. It specifies CASSGVGWGQSPTDTQYF.